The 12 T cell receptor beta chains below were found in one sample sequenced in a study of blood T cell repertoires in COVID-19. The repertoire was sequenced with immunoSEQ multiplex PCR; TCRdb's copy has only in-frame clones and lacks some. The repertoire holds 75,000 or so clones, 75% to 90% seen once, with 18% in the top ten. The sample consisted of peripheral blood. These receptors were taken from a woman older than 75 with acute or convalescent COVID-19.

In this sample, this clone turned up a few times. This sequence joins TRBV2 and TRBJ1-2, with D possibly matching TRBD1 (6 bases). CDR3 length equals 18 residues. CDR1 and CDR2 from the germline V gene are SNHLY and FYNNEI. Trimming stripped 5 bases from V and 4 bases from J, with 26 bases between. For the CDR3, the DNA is TGTGCCAGCAGTTCACCCAAAAATTACAGGGATTGGGTCTATGGCTACACCTTC. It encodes CASSSPKNYRDWVYGYTF.

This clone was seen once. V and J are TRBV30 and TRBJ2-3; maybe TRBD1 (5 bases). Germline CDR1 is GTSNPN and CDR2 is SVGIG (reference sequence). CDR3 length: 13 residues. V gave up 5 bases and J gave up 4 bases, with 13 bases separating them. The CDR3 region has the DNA TGTGCCTGGGGCAGGGATTTGGCAGATACGCAGTATTTT. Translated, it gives CAWGRDLADTQYF.

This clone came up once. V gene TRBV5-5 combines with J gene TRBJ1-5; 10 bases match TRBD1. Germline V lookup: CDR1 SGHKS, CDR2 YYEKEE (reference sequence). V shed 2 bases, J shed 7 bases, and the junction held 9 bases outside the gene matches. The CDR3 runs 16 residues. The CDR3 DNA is TGTGCCAGCAGCTTAGTCCCGGGACAGGGGACCCAGCCCCAGCATTTT. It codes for CASSLVPGQGTQPQHF. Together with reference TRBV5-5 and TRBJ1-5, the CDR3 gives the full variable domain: DAGVTQSPTHLIKTRGQQVTLRCSPISGHKSVSWYQQVLGQGPQFIFQYYEKEERGRGNFPDRFSARQFPNYSSELNVNALLLGDSALYLCASSLVPGQGTQPQHFGDGTRLSIL.

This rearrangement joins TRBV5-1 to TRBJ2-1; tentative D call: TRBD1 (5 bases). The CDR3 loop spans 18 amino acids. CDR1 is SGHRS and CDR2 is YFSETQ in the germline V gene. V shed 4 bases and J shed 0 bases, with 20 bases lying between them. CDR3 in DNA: TGCGCCAGCAGCCGAACTATAGGGGCCACAAGCTCCTACAATGAGCAGTTCTTC. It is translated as CASSRTIGATSSYNEQFF. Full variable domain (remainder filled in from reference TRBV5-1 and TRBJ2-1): KAGVTQTPRYLIKTRGQQVTLSCSPISGHRSVSWYQQTPGQGLQFLFEYFSETQRNKGNFPGRFSGRQFSNSRSEMNVSTLELGDSALYLCASSRTIGATSSYNEQFFGPGTRLTVL.

The chain's CDR3 is CASMLAGGRGNEQFF. The CDR3 DNA follows: TGTGCCAGCATGTTAGCGGGAGGGCGGGGGAATGAGCAGTTCTTC. The chain recombines TRBV6-5 with TRBJ2-1, with 11 bases fitting TRBD2. This CDR3 has 15 amino acids. CDR1 is MNHEY and CDR2 is SVGAGI in the germline V gene. Trimming took 7 bases from V and 7 from J; bases not matched to a gene: 9.

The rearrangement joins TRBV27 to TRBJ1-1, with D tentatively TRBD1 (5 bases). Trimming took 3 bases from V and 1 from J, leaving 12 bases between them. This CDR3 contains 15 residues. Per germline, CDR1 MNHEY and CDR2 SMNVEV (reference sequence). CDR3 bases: TGTGCCAGCAGTTTCTCAAGGGGCAGGAACACTGAAGCTTTCTTT. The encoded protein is CASSFSRGRNTEAFF.

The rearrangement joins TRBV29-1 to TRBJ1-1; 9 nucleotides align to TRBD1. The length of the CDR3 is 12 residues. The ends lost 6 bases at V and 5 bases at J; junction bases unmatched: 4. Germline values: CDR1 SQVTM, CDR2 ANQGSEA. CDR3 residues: CSVGTGRTEAFF. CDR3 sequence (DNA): TGCAGCGTCGGGACAGGGAGGACTGAAGCTTTCTTT.

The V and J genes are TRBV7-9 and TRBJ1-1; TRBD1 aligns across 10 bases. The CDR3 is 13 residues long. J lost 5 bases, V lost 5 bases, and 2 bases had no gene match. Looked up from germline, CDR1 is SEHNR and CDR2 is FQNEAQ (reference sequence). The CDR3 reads CASSRQGATEAFF. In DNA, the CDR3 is TGTGCCAGCAGCCGACAGGGGGCAACTGAAGCTTTCTTT. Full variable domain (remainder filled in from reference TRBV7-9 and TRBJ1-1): DTGVSQNPRHKITKRGQNVTFRCDPISEHNRLYWYRQTLGQGPEFLTYFQNEAQLEKSRLLSDRFSAERPKGSFSTLEIQRTEQGDSAMYLCASSRQGATEAFFGQGTRLTVV.

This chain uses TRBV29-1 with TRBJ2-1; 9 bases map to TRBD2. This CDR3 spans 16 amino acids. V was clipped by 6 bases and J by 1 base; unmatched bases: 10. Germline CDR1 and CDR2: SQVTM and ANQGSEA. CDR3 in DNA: TGCAGCGTCGTAGCGGGAGAACCCAAGTCCTACAATGAGCAGTTCTTC. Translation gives CSVVAGEPKSYNEQFF.

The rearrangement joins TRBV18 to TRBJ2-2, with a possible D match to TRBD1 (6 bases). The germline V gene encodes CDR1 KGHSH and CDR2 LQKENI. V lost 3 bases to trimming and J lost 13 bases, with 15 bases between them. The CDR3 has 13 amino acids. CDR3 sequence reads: CASSPMAVRGLFF. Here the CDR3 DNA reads TGTGCCAGCTCACCGATGGCAGTCAGGGGGCTGTTTTTT.

CDR3 nucleotides: TGTGCCAGCAGCCCGCGGACAGGGGGCTCGAACACTGAAGCTTTCTTT. Protein product: CASSPRTGGSNTEAFF. V gene TRBV3-1 (or the pseudogene TRBV3-2) combines with J gene TRBJ1-1; the match to TRBD1 covers 11 bases. The V segment lost 4 bases and the J segment 1 base; nucleotides outside the gene matches: 5. This CDR3 is 16 amino acids long. Germline CDR1 reads LGHDT; CDR2 reads YNNKEL (reference sequence).

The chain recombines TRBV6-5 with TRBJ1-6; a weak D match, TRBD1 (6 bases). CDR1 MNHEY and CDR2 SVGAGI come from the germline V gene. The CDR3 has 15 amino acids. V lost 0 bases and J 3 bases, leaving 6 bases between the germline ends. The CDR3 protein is CASSYSDSYNSPLHF. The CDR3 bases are TGTGCCAGCAGTTACTCGGACAGCTATAATTCACCCCTCCACTTT.